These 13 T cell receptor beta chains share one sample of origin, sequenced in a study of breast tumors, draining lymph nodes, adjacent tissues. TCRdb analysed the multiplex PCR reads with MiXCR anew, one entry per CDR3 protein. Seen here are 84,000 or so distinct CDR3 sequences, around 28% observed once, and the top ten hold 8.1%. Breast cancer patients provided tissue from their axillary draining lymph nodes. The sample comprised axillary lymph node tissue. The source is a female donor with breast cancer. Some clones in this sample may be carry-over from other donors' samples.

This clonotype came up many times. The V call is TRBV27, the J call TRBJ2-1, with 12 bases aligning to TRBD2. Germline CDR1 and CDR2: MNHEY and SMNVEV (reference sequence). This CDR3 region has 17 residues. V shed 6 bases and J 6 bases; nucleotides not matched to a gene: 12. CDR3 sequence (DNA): TGTGCCAGCAGAGATTCTAGCGGGAGGGCCTTGGTCAATGAGCAGTTCTTC. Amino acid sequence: CASRDSSGRALVNEQFF.

Here the CDR3 DNA reads TGCAGTGCTAGTATAGCGGGGGATACCTACGAGCAGTACTTC. The encoded protein is CSASIAGDTYEQYF. This chain connects TRBV20-1 to TRBJ2-7; TRBD2 agrees at 9 bases. There are 14 residues in the CDR3. V dropped 3 bases and J dropped 2; count of bases not matched to a gene: 5. CDR1 DFQATT and CDR2 SNEGSKA come from the germline V gene (reference sequence).

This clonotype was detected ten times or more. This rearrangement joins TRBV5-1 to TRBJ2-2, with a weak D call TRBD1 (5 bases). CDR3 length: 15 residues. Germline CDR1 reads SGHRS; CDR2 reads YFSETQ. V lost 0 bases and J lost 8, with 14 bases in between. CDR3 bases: TGCGCCAGCAGCTTGGCTGTTGCAGGGTCGGGGGAGCTGTTTTTT. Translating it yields CASSLAVAGSGELFF.

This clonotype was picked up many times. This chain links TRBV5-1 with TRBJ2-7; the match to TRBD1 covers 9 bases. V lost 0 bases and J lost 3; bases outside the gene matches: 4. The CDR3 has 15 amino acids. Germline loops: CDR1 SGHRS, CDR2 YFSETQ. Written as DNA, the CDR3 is TGCGCCAGCAGCTTGGCCGGGACAGGGATCTACGAGCAGTACTTC. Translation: CASSLAGTGIYEQYF.

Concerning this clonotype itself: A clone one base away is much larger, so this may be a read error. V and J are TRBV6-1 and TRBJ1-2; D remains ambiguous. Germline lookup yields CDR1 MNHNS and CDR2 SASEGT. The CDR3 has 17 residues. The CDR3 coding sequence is TGTGCCAGCAGTCAAGCGGCCCCGGGTGAGAGGACGTATGGCTACACCTTC. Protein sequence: CASSQAAPGERTYGYTF.

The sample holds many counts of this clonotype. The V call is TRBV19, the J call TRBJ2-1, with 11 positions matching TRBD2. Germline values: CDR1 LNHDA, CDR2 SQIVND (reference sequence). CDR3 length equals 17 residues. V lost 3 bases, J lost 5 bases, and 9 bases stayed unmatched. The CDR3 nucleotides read TGTGCCAGTAGTATGCCTCGAGGACTAGCGGGTAACAATGAGCAGTTCTTC. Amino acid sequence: CASSMPRGLAGNNEQFF.

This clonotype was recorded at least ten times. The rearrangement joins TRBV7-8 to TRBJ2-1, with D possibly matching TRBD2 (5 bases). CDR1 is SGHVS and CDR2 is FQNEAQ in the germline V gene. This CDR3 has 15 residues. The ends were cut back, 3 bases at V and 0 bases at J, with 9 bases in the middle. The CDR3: CASSFGSNSYNEQFF. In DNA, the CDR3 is TGTGCCAGCAGCTTTGGGAGCAACTCCTACAATGAGCAGTTCTTC.

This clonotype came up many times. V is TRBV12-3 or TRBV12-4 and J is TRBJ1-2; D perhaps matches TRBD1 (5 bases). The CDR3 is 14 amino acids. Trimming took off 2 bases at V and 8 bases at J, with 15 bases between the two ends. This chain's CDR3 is CASSLIGQAGGYTF. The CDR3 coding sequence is TGTGCCAGCAGTTTAATAGGACAAGCAGGAGGCTACACCTTC.

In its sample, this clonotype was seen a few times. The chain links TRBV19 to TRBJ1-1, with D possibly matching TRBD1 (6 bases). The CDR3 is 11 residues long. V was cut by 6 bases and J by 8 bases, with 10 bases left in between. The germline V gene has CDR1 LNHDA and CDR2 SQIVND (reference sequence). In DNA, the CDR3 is TGTGCCAGTAGCTTCGACAGGGAAGCTTTCTTT. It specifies CASSFDREAFF.

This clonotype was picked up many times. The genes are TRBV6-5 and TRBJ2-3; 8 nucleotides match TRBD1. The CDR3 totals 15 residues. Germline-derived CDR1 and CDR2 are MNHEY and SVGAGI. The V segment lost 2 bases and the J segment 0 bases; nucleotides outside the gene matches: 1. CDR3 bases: TGTGCCAGCAGTTACGGGACAGGCAGCACAGATACGCAGTATTTT. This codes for CASSYGTGSTDTQYF.

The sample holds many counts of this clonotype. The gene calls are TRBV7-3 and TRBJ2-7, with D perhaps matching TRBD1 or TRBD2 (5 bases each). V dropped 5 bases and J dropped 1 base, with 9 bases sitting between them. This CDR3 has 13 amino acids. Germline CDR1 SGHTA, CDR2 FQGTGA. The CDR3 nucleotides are TGTGCCAGCAGCCCGGGACCTTCCTACGAGCAGTACTTC. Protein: CASSPGPSYEQYF. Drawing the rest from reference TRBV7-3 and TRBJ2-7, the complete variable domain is GAGVSQTPSNKVTEKGKYVELRCDPISGHTALYWYRQSLGQGPEFLIYFQGTGAADDSGLPNDRFFAVRPEGSVSTLKIQRTERGDSAVYLCASSPGPSYEQYFGPGTRLTVT.

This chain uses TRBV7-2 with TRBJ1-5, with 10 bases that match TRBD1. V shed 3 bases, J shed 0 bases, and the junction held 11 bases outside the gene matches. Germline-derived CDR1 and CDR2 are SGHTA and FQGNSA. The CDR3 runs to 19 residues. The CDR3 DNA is TGTGCCAGCAGCTTTTGGGACAGGGGAGGGGGAGGTAGCAATCAGCCCCAGCATTTT. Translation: CASSFWDRGGGGSNQPQHF.

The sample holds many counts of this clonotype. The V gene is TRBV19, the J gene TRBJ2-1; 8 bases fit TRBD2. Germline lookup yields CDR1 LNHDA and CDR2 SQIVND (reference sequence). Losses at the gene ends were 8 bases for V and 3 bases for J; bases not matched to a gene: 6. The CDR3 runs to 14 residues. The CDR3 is CASRPAGVYNEQFF. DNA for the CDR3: TGTGCCAGTCGGCCAGCGGGAGTCTACAATGAGCAGTTCTTC.